A selection of T cell receptor beta chains follows, all from one sample in a study of T-cell reconstitution after alpha-beta-depleted transplantation in children. TCRdb recomputed calls from the PCR reads with MiXCR, one row per CDR3 protein. The profile covers roughly 120,000 distinct CDR3 sequences, with about 9.4% appearing a single time and 8% to 9.5% taken by the ten largest. This material consisted of PBMCs from the stem cell graft donor, taken from the stem cell graft. The receptors stem from a human donor who donated a stem cell graft to a child with acute lymphoblastic leukemia. The CDR3 runs from the conserved cysteine through the conserved F or W. The D gene is left open where the match is weak. Size tells how often a clone was seen (once, few, many) or the class of an expanded clone, and some rows leave it out.

size | D | J | V | CDR3 | DNA
. | TRBD2 | TRBJ2-1 | TRBV5-1 | CASSLVAGGYNEQFF | TGCGCCAGCAGCTTGGTCGCGGGAGGTTACAATGAGCAGTTCTTC
many | TRBD2 | TRBJ2-1 | TRBV14 | CASSQAGLAGEQFF | TGTGCCAGCAGCCAGGCCGGACTAGCCGGTGAGCAGTTCTTC
many | TRBD1 | TRBJ1-2 | TRBV20-1 | CSAVEGARNGYTF | TGCAGTGCTGTGGAGGGGGCGCGTAATGGCTACACCTTC
many | . | TRBJ2-1 | TRBV12-3/TRBV12-4 | CASSFRWSSYNEQFF | TGTGCCAGCAGTTTTCGATGGAGCTCCTACAATGAGCAGTTCTTC
many | TRBD2 | TRBJ2-7 | TRBV11-2 | CASSFASGRALAEQYF | TGTGCCAGCAGCTTTGCTAGCGGGAGGGCCCTAGCCGAGCAGTACTTC
many | . | TRBJ2-2 | TRBV7-9 | CASSSSRDSDTGELFF | TGTGCCAGCAGCTCCAGCCGGGACTCCGACACCGGGGAGCTGTTTTTT
many | TRBD1 | TRBJ1-5 | TRBV12-3/TRBV12-4 | CASSHRQGSNQPQHF | TGTGCCAGCAGTCATAGACAGGGTAGCAATCAGCCCCAGCATTTT
many | TRBD2 | TRBJ2-1 | TRBV29-1 | CSVDLAGYNEQFF | TGCAGCGTTGACCTAGCGGGATACAATGAGCAGTTCTTC
many | TRBD1 | TRBJ1-4 | TRBV7-2 | CASSLAPQGGNEKLFF | TGTGCCAGCAGCTTAGCGCCACAGGGGGGGAATGAAAAACTGTTTTTT
. | TRBD2 | TRBJ2-2 | TRBV7-9 | CASLPPSGGYTGELFF | TGTGCCAGCCTCCCCCCTAGCGGGGGCTACACCGGGGAGCTGTTTTTT
many | . | TRBJ2-7 | TRBV25-1 | CASSGAQTAYEQYF | TGTGCCAGCAGCGGGGCGCAGACTGCCTACGAGCAGTACTTC
many | . | TRBJ2-7 | TRBV4-3 | CASSQVADSSYEQYF | TGCGCCAGCAGCCAAGTAGCGGACAGCTCCTACGAGCAGTACTTC
many | TRBD1 | TRBJ2-2 | TRBV29-1 | CSVGQGANTGELFF | TGCAGCGTTGGTCAGGGGGCGAACACCGGGGAGCTGTTTTTT
many | TRBD2 | TRBJ2-3 | TRBV18 | CASSLRDYSSTDTQYF | TGTGCCAGCTCACTCCGGGACTATTCTAGCACAGATACGCAGTATTTT
many | . | TRBJ2-3 | TRBV4-3 | CASSQDVFSTDTQYF | TGCGCCAGCAGCCAAGACGTCTTTAGCACAGATACGCAGTATTTT
many | . | TRBJ1-4 | TRBV27 | CASSLLGAGEKLFF | TGTGCCAGCAGTTTACTGGGGGCCGGTGAAAAACTGTTTTTT
many | . | TRBJ2-7 | TRBV7-2 | CASSRGPGEQYF | TGTGCCAGCAGCCGGGGACCCGGCGAGCAGTACTTC
many | . | TRBJ2-7 | TRBV6-5 | CASSLRTRLGYEQYF | TGTGCCAGCAGTTTACGGACCCGGCTGGGATACGAGCAGTACTTC
. | . | TRBJ2-1 | TRBV19 | CASSAGTLYNEQFF | TGTGCCAGTAGTGCAGGGACCCTCTACAATGAGCAGTTCTTC
many | . | TRBJ2-1 | TRBV11-2 | CASSSPWDEQFF | TGTGCCAGCAGCTCCCCGTGGGATGAGCAGTTCTTC
many | . | TRBJ1-5 | TRBV12-3/TRBV12-4 | CASSLAFGGDNQPQHF | TGTGCCAGCAGTTTAGCGTTTGGGGGCGACAATCAGCCCCAGCATTTT
many | . | TRBJ1-4 | TRBV12-3/TRBV12-4 | CASKKQEINEKLFF | TGTGCCAGCAAAAAACAGGAGATTAATGAAAAACTGTTTTTT
many | TRBD1 | TRBJ2-4 | TRBV4-3 | CASSPSRQGRKNIQYF | TGCGCCAGCAGCCCATCCAGACAGGGCCGAAAAAACATTCAGTACTTC
many | TRBD1 | TRBJ1-5 | TRBV5-1 | CASSPGQGRFSNQPQHF | TGCGCCAGCAGCCCGGGACAGGGGCGATTTAGCAATCAGCCCCAGCATTTT
. | . | TRBJ1-1 | TRBV2 | CASRSRGTQYTEAFF | TGTGCCAGCAGATCTCGGGGGACACAGTACACTGAAGCTTTCTTT
. | TRBD1 | TRBJ1-6 | TRBV27 | CASSPRTGGYSPLHF | TGTGCCAGCAGTCCGAGGACAGGGGGCTACTCACCCCTCCACTTT
many | . | TRBJ1-5 | TRBV7-8 | CASSLATENQPQHF | TGTGCCAGCAGCTTAGCGACCGAGAATCAGCCCCAGCATTTT